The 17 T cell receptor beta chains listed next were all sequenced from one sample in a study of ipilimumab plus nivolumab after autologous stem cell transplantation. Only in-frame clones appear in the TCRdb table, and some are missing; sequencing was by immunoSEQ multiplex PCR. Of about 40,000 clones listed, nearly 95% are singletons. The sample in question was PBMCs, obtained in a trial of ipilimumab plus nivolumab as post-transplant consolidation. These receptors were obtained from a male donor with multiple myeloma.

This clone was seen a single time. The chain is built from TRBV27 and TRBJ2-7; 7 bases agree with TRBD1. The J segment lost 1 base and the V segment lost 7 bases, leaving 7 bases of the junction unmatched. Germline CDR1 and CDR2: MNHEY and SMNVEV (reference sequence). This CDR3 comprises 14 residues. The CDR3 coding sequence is TGTGCCAGCAAAATCCGGGACAGTTCCTACGAGCAGTACTTC. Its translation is CASKIRDSSYEQYF.

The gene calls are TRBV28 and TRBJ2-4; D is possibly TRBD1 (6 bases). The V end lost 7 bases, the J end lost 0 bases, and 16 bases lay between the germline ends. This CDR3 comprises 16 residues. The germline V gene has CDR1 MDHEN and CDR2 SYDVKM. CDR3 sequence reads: CASTPRGLLAKNIQYF. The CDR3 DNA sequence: TGTGCCAGCACCCCCAGGGGATTACTAGCCAAAAACATTCAGTACTTC.

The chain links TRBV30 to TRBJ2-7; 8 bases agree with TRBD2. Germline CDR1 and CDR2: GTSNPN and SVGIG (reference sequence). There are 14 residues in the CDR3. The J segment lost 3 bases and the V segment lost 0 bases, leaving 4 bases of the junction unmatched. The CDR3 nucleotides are TGTGCCTGGAGTGTCGGGGGGGGCATCTACGAGCAGTACTTC. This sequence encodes CAWSVGGGIYEQYF. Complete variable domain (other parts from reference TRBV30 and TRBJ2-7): SQTIHQWPATLVQPVGSPLSLECTVEGTSNPNLYWYRQAAGRGLQLLFYSVGIGQISSEVPQNLSASRPQDRQFILSSKKLLLSDSGFYLCAWSVGGGIYEQYFGPGTRLTVT.

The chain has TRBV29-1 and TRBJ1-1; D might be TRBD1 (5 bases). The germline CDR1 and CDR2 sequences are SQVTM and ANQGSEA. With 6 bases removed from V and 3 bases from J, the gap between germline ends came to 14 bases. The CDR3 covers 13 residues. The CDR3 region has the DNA TGCAGCGTGAGGGACGGAGCGTACACTGAAGCTTTCTTT. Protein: CSVRDGAYTEAFF.

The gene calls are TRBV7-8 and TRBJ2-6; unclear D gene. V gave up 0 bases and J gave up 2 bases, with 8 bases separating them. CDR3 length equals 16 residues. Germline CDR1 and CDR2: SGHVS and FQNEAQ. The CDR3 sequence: CASSLAGIPGANVLTF. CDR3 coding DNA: TGTGCCAGCAGCTTAGCGGGGATTCCTGGGGCCAACGTCCTGACTTTC.

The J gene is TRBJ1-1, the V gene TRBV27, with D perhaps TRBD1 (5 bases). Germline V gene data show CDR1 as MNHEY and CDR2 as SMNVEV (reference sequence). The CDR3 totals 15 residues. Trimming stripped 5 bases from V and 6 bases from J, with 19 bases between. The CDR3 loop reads CASSLAAGRLSEAFF. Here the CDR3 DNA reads TGTGCCAGCAGTCTCGCAGCAGGGCGTTTGTCTGAAGCTTTCTTT.

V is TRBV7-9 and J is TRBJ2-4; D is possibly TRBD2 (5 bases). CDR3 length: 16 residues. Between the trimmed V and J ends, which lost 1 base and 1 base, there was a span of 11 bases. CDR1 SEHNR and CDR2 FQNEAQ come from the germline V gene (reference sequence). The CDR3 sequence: CASSLGSGMAKNIQYF. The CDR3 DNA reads TGTGCCAGCAGCTTAGGGTCCGGGATGGCCAAAAACATTCAGTACTTC.

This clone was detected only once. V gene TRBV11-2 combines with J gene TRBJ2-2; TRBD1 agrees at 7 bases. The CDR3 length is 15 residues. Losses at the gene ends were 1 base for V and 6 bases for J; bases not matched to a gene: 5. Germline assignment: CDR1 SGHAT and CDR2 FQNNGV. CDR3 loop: CASSLVRGNPGELFF. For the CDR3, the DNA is TGTGCCAGCAGCTTAGTCAGGGGGAATCCCGGGGAGCTGTTTTTT.

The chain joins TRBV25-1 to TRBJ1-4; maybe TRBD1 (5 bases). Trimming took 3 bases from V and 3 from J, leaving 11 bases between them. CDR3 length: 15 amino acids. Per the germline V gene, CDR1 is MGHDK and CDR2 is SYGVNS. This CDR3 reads CASSEGGVANEKLFF. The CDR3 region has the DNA TGTGCCAGCAGTGAGGGGGGGGTGGCTAATGAAAAACTGTTTTTT.

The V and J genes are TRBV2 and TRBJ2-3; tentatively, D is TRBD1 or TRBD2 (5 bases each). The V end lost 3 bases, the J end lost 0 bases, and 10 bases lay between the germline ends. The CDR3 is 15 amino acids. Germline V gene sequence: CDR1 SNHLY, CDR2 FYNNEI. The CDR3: CASSEYGGSTDTQYF. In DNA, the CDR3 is TGTGCCAGCAGTGAGTATGGGGGAAGCACAGATACGCAGTATTTT.

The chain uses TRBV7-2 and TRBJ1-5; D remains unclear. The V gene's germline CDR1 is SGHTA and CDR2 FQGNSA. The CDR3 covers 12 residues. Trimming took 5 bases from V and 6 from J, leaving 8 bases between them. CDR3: CASSQRGQPQHF. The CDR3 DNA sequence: TGTGCCAGCAGCCAACGGGGTCAGCCCCAGCATTTT.

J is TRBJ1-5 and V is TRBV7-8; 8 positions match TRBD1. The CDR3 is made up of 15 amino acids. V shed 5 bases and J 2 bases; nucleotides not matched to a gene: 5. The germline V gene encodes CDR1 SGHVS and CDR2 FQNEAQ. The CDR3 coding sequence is TGTGCCAGCAGCAAGACAGGGGTTGGCAATCAGCCCCAGCATTTT. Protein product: CASSKTGVGNQPQHF.

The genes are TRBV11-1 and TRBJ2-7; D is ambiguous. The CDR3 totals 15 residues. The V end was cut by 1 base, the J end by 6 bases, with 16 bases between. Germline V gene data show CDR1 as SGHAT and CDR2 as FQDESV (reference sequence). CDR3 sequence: CASSLVNSYGSEQYF. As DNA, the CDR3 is TGTGCCAGCAGCTTAGTCAACAGCTATGGGTCCGAGCAGTACTTC.

The CDR3 sequence: CASSSIGEDPDTQYF. As DNA, the CDR3 is TGTGCCAGCAGCTCTATCGGGGAGGATCCCGATACGCAGTATTTT. The rearrangement joins TRBV21-1 to TRBJ2-3; no check of the table's D call, TRBD2, against the DNA was made. TRBV21-1 is labeled a pseudogene. The CDR3 consists of 15 residues.

This CDR3 reads CASSQDSWDSYNEQFF. As DNA, the CDR3 is TGCGCCAGCAGCCAAGATTCTTGGGACTCCTACAATGAGCAGTTCTTC. The genes are TRBV4-1 and TRBJ2-1; D is ambiguous. The CDR3 consists of 16 residues. The germline V and J ends were trimmed by 0 bases and 0 bases, with 9 bases remaining between them. Per the germline V gene, CDR1 is MGHRA and CDR2 is YSYEKL.

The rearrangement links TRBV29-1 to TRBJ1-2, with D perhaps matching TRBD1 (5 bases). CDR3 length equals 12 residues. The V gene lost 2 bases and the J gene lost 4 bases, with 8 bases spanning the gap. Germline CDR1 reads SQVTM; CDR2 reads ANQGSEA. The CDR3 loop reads CSVEQGGYGYTF. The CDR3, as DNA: TGCAGCGTTGAACAGGGAGGCTATGGCTACACCTTC.

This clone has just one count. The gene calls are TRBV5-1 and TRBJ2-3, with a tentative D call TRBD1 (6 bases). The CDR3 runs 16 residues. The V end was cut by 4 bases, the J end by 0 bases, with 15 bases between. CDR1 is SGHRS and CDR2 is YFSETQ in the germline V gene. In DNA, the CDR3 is TGCGCCAGCAGCAAACAGGGAGTATCTAGCACAGATACGCAGTATTTT. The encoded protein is CASSKQGVSSTDTQYF.